The rows below give T cell receptor beta chains drawn from one sample of a study of shared clonotypes between healthy human individuals. Produced via immunoSEQ multiplex PCR; TCRdb's table is partial and in-frame only. The table lists fewer than 1.8 million clones, around 98.5% of them singletons. The sequencing sample was made of naive CD4+ T cells sorted from blood. Receptors were obtained from a man aged 25 to 45 in good health. CDR3s include the opening cysteine and the closing phenylalanine or tryptophan. D genes are given only for firm matches. Clone sizes are given selectively: once, few, many, or a class where the clone is expanded.

clone size,D gene,V gene,J gene,CDR3 DNA,CDR3 protein
-,TRBD1,TRBV2,TRBJ2-7,TGTGCCAGCAGTGAAGCGCAGAGGGGGCTAATATACGAGCAGTACTTC,CASSEAQRGLIYEQYF
once,-,TRBV6-5,TRBJ1-4,TGTGCCAGCAGTTATGTTAGGGCCGACGGAGATGAAAAACTGTTTTTT,CASSYVRADGDEKLFF
-,TRBD1,TRBV5-1,TRBJ2-7,TGCGCCAGCAGCCCGGGGACAGGGAACGGCTACGAGCAGTACTTC,CASSPGTGNGYEQYF
-,TRBD1,TRBV27,TRBJ2-7,TGTGCCAGCAGTTTAAAGGGGGCTAGCTCCTACGAGCAGTACTTC,CASSLKGASSYEQYF
-,TRBD2,TRBV5-1,TRBJ2-7,TGCGCCAGCAGCTTGACACTAGCGGGAGGGTACGAGCAGTACTTC,CASSLTLAGGYEQYF
-,-,TRBV18,TRBJ1-1,TGTGCCAGCTCACCACTCGAGGCGGGGAACACTGAAGCTTTCTTT,CASSPLEAGNTEAFF
-,TRBD1,TRBV5-1,TRBJ2-2,TGCGCCAGCAGCACGATGGGACAGCCTGGGACCGGGGAGCTGTTTTTT,CASSTMGQPGTGELFF
-,TRBD2,TRBV18,TRBJ2-3,TGTGCCAGCACGACCGGGACTAGCGGGAGGAATACGCAGTATTTT,CASTTGTSGRNTQYF
-,-,TRBV27,TRBJ1-1,TGTGCCAGCAGTTTATCGATGGCACCGAACACTGAAGCTTTCTTT,CASSLSMAPNTEAFF
-,TRBD2,TRBV14,TRBJ2-7,TGTGCCAGCAGCCCCCCTGGGAAGGGAGGGGTCTACGAGCAGTACTTC,CASSPPGKGGVYEQYF
-,TRBD1,TRBV9,TRBJ2-1,TGTGCCAGCAGCGCACCCTGGCCGGACAGGTCGGGCTCGAGTAGCTCCTACAATGAGCAGTTCTTC,CASSAPWPDRSGSSSSYNEQFF
-,-,TRBV19,TRBJ2-7,TGTGCCAGTAGTATTTCCCGACAGTCCTACGAGCAGTACTTC,CASSISRQSYEQYF
-,TRBD1,TRBV6-5,TRBJ2-7,TGTGCCAGCAGTTACAGGACAGGGGGTTCCTACGAGCAGTACTTC,CASSYRTGGSYEQYF
-,-,TRBV4-2,TRBJ1-1,TGTGCCAGCAGCCATATCAGGGAGTCCACTGAAGCTTTCTTT,CASSHIRESTEAFF
-,-,TRBV6-5,TRBJ2-1,TGTGCCAGCAGTTACTCACCGGGCTTCTCCTACAATGAGCAGTTCTTC,CASSYSPGFSYNEQFF
-,-,TRBV7-6,TRBJ2-7,TGTGCCAGCAGCTCGGTCGACGGGCAGAGCTACGAGCAGTACTTC,CASSSVDGQSYEQYF
-,TRBD1,TRBV9,TRBJ1-2,TGTGCCAGCAGCGGACTACAGGGGGCTGTCCATGGCTACACCTTC,CASSGLQGAVHGYTF
-,-,TRBV2,TRBJ1-5,TGTGCCGGGAAACAGGGAAACAATCAGCCCCAGCATTTT,CAGKQGNNQPQHF
-,TRBD2,TRBV19,TRBJ2-3,TGTGCCAGTAGTGAGTCCGGCACTAGCGCTGATACGCAGTATTTT,CASSESGTSADTQYF
-,-,TRBV10-2,TRBJ1-3,TGCGCCAGCAGGAGTACAGGGCACTCTGGAAACACCATATATTTT,CASRSTGHSGNTIYF
-,-,TRBV5-1,TRBJ2-1,TGCGCCAGCAGCTTGGTCGATGAGCAGTTCTTC,CASSLVDEQFF
-,-,TRBV30,TRBJ2-5,TGTGCCTGGAGTGGGGAGTACCAAGAGACCCAGTACTTC,CAWSGEYQETQYF
-,-,TRBV5-1,TRBJ2-3,TGCGCCAGCAGCTCGGGTCCCCAAAGCCTAGCGCAGTATTTT,CASSSGPQSLAQYF
once,TRBD2,TRBV9,TRBJ2-7,TGTGCCAGCAGCCTAGCGGGAGGGCCTTACGAGCAGTACTTC,CASSLAGGPYEQYF
-,-,TRBV5-6,TRBJ2-1,TGTGCCAGCAGCTTTGAAGATGAGCAGTTCTTC,CASSFEDEQFF
-,-,TRBV19,TRBJ2-7,TGTGCCATCCGCGTGCATACTTTCTACGAGCAGTACTTC,CAIRVHTFYEQYF
-,TRBD2,TRBV30,TRBJ2-7,TGTGCCTGGAGTGTAGGGACTAGCCGAACCTACGAGCAGTACTTC,CAWSVGTSRTYEQYF
-,-,TRBV2,TRBJ2-2,TGTGCCAACCTCCTAGATAAGAACACCGGGGAGCTGTTTTTT,CANLLDKNTGELFF